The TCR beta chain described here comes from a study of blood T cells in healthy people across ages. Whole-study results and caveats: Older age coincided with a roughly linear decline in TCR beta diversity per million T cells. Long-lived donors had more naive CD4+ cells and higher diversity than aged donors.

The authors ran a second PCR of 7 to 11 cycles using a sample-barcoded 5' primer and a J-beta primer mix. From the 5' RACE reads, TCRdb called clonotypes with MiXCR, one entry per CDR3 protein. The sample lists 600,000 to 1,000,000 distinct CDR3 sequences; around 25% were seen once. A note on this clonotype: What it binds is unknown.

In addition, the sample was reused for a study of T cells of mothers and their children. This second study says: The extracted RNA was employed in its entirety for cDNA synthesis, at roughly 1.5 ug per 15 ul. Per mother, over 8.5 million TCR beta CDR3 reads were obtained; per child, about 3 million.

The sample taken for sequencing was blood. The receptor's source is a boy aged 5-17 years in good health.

The CDR3 loop is CSVGDRSSNSPLHF. The CDR3 DNA is TGCAGCGTTGGAGATCGGAGCTCTAATTCACCCCTCCACTTT. This sequence joins TRBV29-1 and TRBJ1-6, with unresolved D. The length of the CDR3 is 14 residues. The germline V gene encodes CDR1 SQVTM and CDR2 ANQGSEA. Trimming left V 4 bases short and J 6 bases short, with 13 bases between.